This is a list of T cell receptor beta chains from one sample in a study of response to subunit inactivated influenza vaccine. TCRdb re-called the RT-PCR reads with MiXCR, one entry per CDR3 protein. This sample yields approximately 230,000 distinct CDR3 sequences, of which 9.5% to 15% are seen a single time; approximately 8.4% belongs to the top ten. The sequencing used non-naive T cells sorted from PBMCs, collected around 15 days before vaccination. The receptors shown here come from a man aged 45-65 years who received an inactivated influenza vaccine. The CDR3 runs from the conserved cysteine through the conserved F or W. The D gene is left open where the match is weak. Not every row has a clone size; where given, it reads once, few, many or a size class.

clone_size	v_call	j_call	d_call	cdr3_nt	cdr3_aa
.	TRBV12-3/TRBV12-4	TRBJ1-5	.	TGTGCCAGCAGTTTAGGGGCAGGAATAAGCAATCAGCCCCAGCATTTT	CASSLGAGISNQPQHF
many	TRBV12-3/TRBV12-4	TRBJ2-2	TRBD2	TGTGCCAGCAGTTTAACGGGACTAGCGGCCGGGGAGCTGTTTTTT	CASSLTGLAAGELFF
many	TRBV6-2/TRBV6-3	TRBJ2-5	.	TGTGCCAGCAGTTACCCGGAGACCCAGTACTTC	CASSYPETQYF
.	TRBV29-1	TRBJ1-4	TRBD1	TGCAGCGTAGGACAGGGGGCAACTAATGAAAAACTGTTTTTT	CSVGQGATNEKLFF
.	TRBV12-3/TRBV12-4	TRBJ1-1	.	TGTGCCAGTAACAGGGACGGAAACACTGAAGCTTTCTTT	CASNRDGNTEAFF
few	TRBV20-1	TRBJ2-3	.	TGCAGTGCTAGAGATCTACGGACAGATACGCAGTATTTT	CSARDLRTDTQYF
.	TRBV7-9	TRBJ1-6	.	TGTGCCAGCAGCTTAGGCCCCCCCAGGGAGAAGGATTCACCCCTCCACTTT	CASSLGPPREKDSPLHF
many	TRBV12-3/TRBV12-4	TRBJ1-6	.	TGTGCCAGCAGTTTAGGGGGTTTTCCTAATTCACCCCTCCACTTT	CASSLGGFPNSPLHF
many	TRBV4-1	TRBJ2-2	.	TGCGCCAGCAGCCAAGATATGGGGCACCCCGCGAACACCGGGGAGCTGTTTTTT	CASSQDMGHPANTGELFF
.	TRBV28	TRBJ2-4	TRBD2	TGTGCCAGCAGTTTGGCTGAAGCGACGGGGGGAAAAAACATTCAGTACTTC	CASSLAEATGGKNIQYF
few	TRBV20-1	TRBJ1-2	.	TGCAGTGCTAGTGAGGGAGCGAATAACTATGGCTACACCTTC	CSASEGANNYGYTF
few	TRBV5-1	TRBJ2-3	TRBD2	TGCGCCAGCAGCTCCGGGACTAGGGACACGCAGTATTTT	CASSSGTRDTQYF
.	TRBV4-1	TRBJ2-1	.	TGCGCCAGCAGCCAAGCTGGCTTGAGTGGCTATCATTACAATGAGCAGTTCTTC	CASSQAGLSGYHYNEQFF
.	TRBV5-5	TRBJ2-3	TRBD1	TGTGCCAGCAGTCAGAGGACAGGGGGCACAGATACGCAGTATTTT	CASSQRTGGTDTQYF
few	TRBV12-3/TRBV12-4	TRBJ2-7	.	TGTGCCAGCAGTTTAGTACTCCCCTCCCTTGGCGAGCAGTACTTC	CASSLVLPSLGEQYF
.	TRBV6-1	TRBJ1-5	TRBD1	TGTGCCAGCAAGGGGCAGGGGGTTGGTCAGCCCCAGCATTTT	CASKGQGVGQPQHF
.	TRBV4-3	TRBJ2-2	.	TGCGCCAGCAGCCAAGATACTGGAAACACCGGGGAGCTGTTTTTT	CASSQDTGNTGELFF
many	TRBV29-1	TRBJ2-3	.	TGCAGCGTTGGAGGGGCGCCGGCAGATACGCAGTATTTT	CSVGGAPADTQYF
.	TRBV28	TRBJ2-7	.	TGTGCCAGCAGGGGGGGCGGGACAGTATTCCACGAGCAGTACTTC	CASRGGGTVFHEQYF
few	TRBV20-1	TRBJ1-4	TRBD1	TGCAGTGCCCCAGACAGGGAGAGGTCAGGGGTAGAACTGTTTTTT	CSAPDRERSGVELFF
.	TRBV3-1	TRBJ1-1	TRBD1	TGTGCCAGCAGCCCCGGCCCGTGGGAGGACAGGGAGGATGAAGCTTTCTTT	CASSPGPWEDREDEAFF
.	TRBV25-1	TRBJ2-5	.	TGTGCCAGCAGTGAGAATGGTCCACCCCAGTACTTC	CASSENGPPQYF
few	TRBV27	TRBJ1-2	TRBD1	TGTGCCAGCAGTTTAAGTCGGCAGGGGGTCTATGGCTACACCTTC	CASSLSRQGVYGYTF
few	TRBV7-2	TRBJ2-3	.	TGTGCCAGCAGCTTAGGATATACGCAGTATTTT	CASSLGYTQYF
.	TRBV7-2	TRBJ2-5	TRBD1	TGTGCCAGCAGCTTAAGTCCCCACAGGGGCGGAGAGACCCAGTACTTC	CASSLSPHRGGETQYF
.	TRBV27	TRBJ1-2	.	TGTGCCAGCAGTTTATCAGGAGGGACCGACTATGGAAGCTACACCTTC	CASSLSGGTDYGSYTF
few	TRBV4-3	TRBJ1-1	.	TGCGCCAGCAGCCAAGTGGCGGGCCGAGAGACTGAAGCTTTCTTT	CASSQVAGRETEAFF
many	TRBV5-6	TRBJ2-4	TRBD1	TGTGCCAGCAGCCTACAGGGGGGCCGGGGGGCCAAAAACATTCAGTACTTC	CASSLQGGRGAKNIQYF
.	TRBV29-1	TRBJ2-7	TRBD2	TGCAGCGTTGACGGGGTAGCGGGGGGAGTCCCCTACGAGCAGTACTTC	CSVDGVAGGVPYEQYF
.	TRBV5-4	TRBJ2-2	TRBD1	TGTGCCAGCAGCCGGGACAGAGCGGTCACCGGGGAGCTGTTTTTT	CASSRDRAVTGELFF
.	TRBV5-1	TRBJ2-1	.	TGCGCCAGCAGCTTCAGCCCTACAGGGTTAGGCTCCTACAATGAGCAGTTCTTC	CASSFSPTGLGSYNEQFF
few	TRBV2	TRBJ2-1	.	TGTGCCAGCAGGGCCCAGGGACCTCTCAATGAGCAGTTCTTC	CASRAQGPLNEQFF
.	TRBV27	TRBJ2-4	.	TGTGCCAGCAGTCCGATAGTAGGAGGCATTCAGTACTTC	CASSPIVGGIQYF
.	TRBV15	TRBJ2-1	TRBD2	TGTGCCACCAGCCGACCGGGACTAGCGGCGTACAATGAGCAGTTCTTC	CATSRPGLAAYNEQFF
.	TRBV7-3	TRBJ2-1	.	TGTGCCAGCAGCTCTAAAACTAGCTTCTCCTACAATGAGCAGTTCTTC	CASSSKTSFSYNEQFF
.	TRBV7-2	TRBJ2-1	.	TGTGCCAGCAGCTTAGGGCAGGGGAAATACAATGAGCAGTTCTTC	CASSLGQGKYNEQFF
many	TRBV19	TRBJ1-1	.	TGTGCCAGTAGTATAGATCCAGGGACCGTGAACACTGAAGCTTTCTTT	CASSIDPGTVNTEAFF
few	TRBV6-2/TRBV6-3	TRBJ2-1	TRBD2	TGTGCCAGCAGTTATTTATTAGCGGGGAGGGATGAGCAGTTCTTC	CASSYLLAGRDEQFF
.	TRBV7-9	TRBJ2-1	.	TGTGCCAGCAGCTTAGGCTTGGGGGAGCCGGGATACAATGAGCAGTTCTTC	CASSLGLGEPGYNEQFF
once	TRBV7-7	TRBJ2-5	TRBD2	TGTGCCAGCAGCGCCTCGGGGACTAGCGGAAAAGAGACCCAGTACTTC	CASSASGTSGKETQYF
.	TRBV20-1	TRBJ1-5	TRBD1	TGCAGTGCTAGGGATAGGACAGGGGGGATCAATCAGCCCCAGCATTTT	CSARDRTGGINQPQHF
.	TRBV7-2	TRBJ1-1	.	TGTGTCAGCAGCTTACACGGAGGGGCGAACACTGAAGCTTTCTTT	CVSSLHGGANTEAFF
few	TRBV12-3/TRBV12-4	TRBJ2-2	.	TGTGCCAGCAGCTCAGCCTCGGGCACCGGGGAGCTGTTTTTT	CASSSASGTGELFF
few	TRBV2	TRBJ2-7	TRBD2	TGTGCCAGCAGGGAGAGCGGGGGGTTCTACGAGCAGTACTTC	CASRESGGFYEQYF
.	TRBV7-2	TRBJ2-7	TRBD1	TGTGCCAGCAGCTTATACAGGGGTTTCTTCGAGCAGTACTTC	CASSLYRGFFEQYF
.	TRBV7-2	TRBJ2-5	TRBD2	TGTGCCAGCAGCTTAGCTGCGGGGGGGAGGGGAGATACCCAGTACTTC	CASSLAAGGRGDTQYF
few	TRBV6-2/TRBV6-3	TRBJ1-2	.	TGTGCCAGCAGTTACGGCATGACCTATGGCTACACCTTC	CASSYGMTYGYTF
many	TRBV5-6	TRBJ2-2	.	TGTGCCAGCAGCTTGGCCCAGGGGGGGGGGCCTAGCGGGGAGCTGTTTTTT	CASSLAQGGGPSGELFF
.	TRBV6-2/TRBV6-3	TRBJ1-2	.	TGTGCCAGCAGTTGGACTGACTATGGCTACACCTTC	CASSWTDYGYTF
few	TRBV9	TRBJ2-2	.	TGTGCCAGCAGCGTCCGTCGGAACACCGGGGAGCTGTTTTTT	CASSVRRNTGELFF
many	TRBV4-3	TRBJ1-2	.	TGCGCCAGCAGCCCCGGAGGCGGCGATGTAAGATATGGCTACACCTTC	CASSPGGGDVRYGYTF